The 29 T cell receptor beta chains below were found in one sample sequenced in a study of beta chain features in type 1 diabetes. Study-level points and caveats: TCRB CDR3s from Type 1 diabetes patients were moderately but significantly shorter in all four CD4+ subsets.

The sequenced template was cDNA made from the entire isolated RNA. Sequenced by immunoSEQ multiplex PCR; TCRdb stores in-frame clones only, minus some. The table records some 330,000 clones, about 12% of them present only once. These receptors are not linked to any known antigen. The specimen sequenced was naive CD4+ T cells from blood. Receptor source: a woman between 18 and 29 years old with type 1 diabetes.

This clone appeared a few times. The chain recombines TRBV4-3 with TRBJ2-2, with a tentative D call TRBD2 (5 bases). Germline V CDR1 and CDR2: LGHNA, YSLEER. This CDR3 region has 14 residues. Trimming cost V 1 base and J 3 bases, with 6 bases left between them. The CDR3 spells CASSQGGYTGELFF. CDR3 nucleotides: TGCGCCAGCAGCCAAGGCGGGTACACCGGGGAGCTGTTTTTT.

A few counts support this clone. The V and J genes are TRBV4-3 and TRBJ2-3, with 7 bases identical to TRBD2. This CDR3 contains 16 residues. V lost 1 base, J lost 4 bases, and 8 bases stayed unmatched. Germline V gene sequence: CDR1 LGHNA, CDR2 YSLEER. CDR3 protein: CASSQGTSQSADTQYF. The CDR3 nucleotides are TGCGCCAGCAGCCAAGGGACTAGTCAAAGTGCAGATACGCAGTATTTT.

The chain is built from TRBV2 and TRBJ2-7; 9 nucleotides agree with TRBD1. The CDR3 sequence is 15 residues long. Trimming cost V 10 bases and J 6 bases; bases outside gene matches: 16. Germline CDR1 and CDR2: SNHLY and FYNNEI. For the CDR3, the DNA is TGTGCCACCTACCCTGGGACAGGGAGGCAGGGCGAGCAGTACTTC. This gives the protein CATYPGTGRQGEQYF.

The chain joins TRBV28 to TRBJ2-5, with TRBD2 matching over 7 bases. The germline gives CDR1 MDHEN, CDR2 SYDVKM. CDR3 length equals 15 residues. The ends lost 5 bases at V and 5 bases at J; junction bases unmatched: 11. The chain's CDR3 is CASSKTSVSRETQYF. Written as DNA, the CDR3 is TGTGCCAGCAGTAAAACTAGCGTCTCTCGGGAGACCCAGTACTTC.

The chain carries TRBV10-3 and TRBJ1-2; 10 bases line up with TRBD1. The germline V gene has CDR1 ENHRY and CDR2 SYGVKD. V lost 7 bases to trimming and J lost 7 bases; unmatched junction nucleotides: 6. CDR3 length: 13 residues. This CDR3 reads CAITVGQGGGYTF. CDR3 DNA: TGTGCCATCACCGTCGGACAGGGGGGTGGCTACACCTTC.

This sequence joins TRBV29-1 and TRBJ1-2; 7 bases line up with TRBD1. V shed 4 bases and J 8 bases; nucleotides not matched to a gene: 10. The CDR3 extends over 13 amino acids. The germline gives CDR1 SQVTM, CDR2 ANQGSEA. The CDR3 region has the DNA TGCAGCGTTGGCGATCGGACAGGCGGAGGCTACACCTTC. As protein: CSVGDRTGGGYTF.

As regards this clone: Other DNA sequences of this sample code for an identical CDR3. The chain couples TRBV9 to TRBJ2-1; 8 bases match TRBD2. V lost 0 bases, J lost 2 bases, and 1 base stayed unmatched. Germline V gene data show CDR1 as SGDLS and CDR2 as YYNGEE. The CDR3 length is 15 residues. The CDR3, as DNA: TGTGCCAGCAGCGTAGCGGGAGGGCCCTACAATGAGCAGTTCTTC. It codes for CASSVAGGPYNEQFF.

CDR3 in amino acids: CAWLRRYTEAFF. The CDR3 DNA reads as TGTGCCTGGCTTAGGAGGTACACTGAAGCTTTCTTT. The chain carries TRBV30 and TRBJ1-1, with D unclear. The V gene lost 5 bases and the J gene lost 3 bases, with 10 bases spanning the gap. Germline V lookup: CDR1 GTSNPN, CDR2 SVGIG (reference sequence). The CDR3 runs to 12 residues.

CDR3 bases: TGCAGTGCTAGAGCGAGGACTGAAGCTTTCTTT. It specifies CSARARTEAFF. The chain carries TRBV20-1 and TRBJ1-1, with D unresolved. CDR3 length: 11 amino acids. The V gene's germline CDR1 is DFQATT and CDR2 SNEGSKA (reference sequence). Trimming cost V 1 base and J 5 bases, with 5 bases left between them.

With regard to this clone: Other DNA sequences within the sample encode an identical CDR3. The CDR3 sequence: CASSSGTGTEAFF. The CDR3 coding sequence is TGTGCCAGCAGTTCCGGGACAGGCACTGAAGCTTTCTTT. The rearrangement joins TRBV7-9 to TRBJ1-1, with 8 bases matching TRBD1. This CDR3 is 13 amino acids long. Germline V gene lookup returns CDR1 SEHNR and CDR2 FQNEAQ (reference sequence). After removal of 6 bases from V and 4 bases from J, the junction contained 4 bases not matched to a gene. The full variable domain, in which reference TRBV7-9 and TRBJ1-1 provide the parts outside the CDR3, is DTGVSQNPRHKITKRGQNVTFRCDPISEHNRLYWYRQTLGQGPEFLTYFQNEAQLEKSRLLSDRFSAERPKGSFSTLEIQRTEQGDSAMYLCASSSGTGTEAFFGQGTRLTVV.

The J gene is TRBJ2-1, the V gene TRBV4-1; TRBD2 agrees at 7 bases. Germline V gene sequence: CDR1 MGHRA, CDR2 YSYEKL. There are 17 residues in the CDR3. V lost 1 base and J lost 6; bases outside the gene matches: 12. The CDR3 DNA sequence: TGCGCCAGCAGCCAAGGACGGACTAGGAGTTTAATCAATGAGCAGTTCTTC. It yields the protein CASSQGRTRSLINEQFF.

This clone has only a few counts. The V and J genes are TRBV7-9 and TRBJ2-1; 14 bases are a match to TRBD2. The V and J ends lost 5 bases and 6 bases, in that order; junction bases with no gene match: 6. Germline V gene data show CDR1 as SEHNR and CDR2 as FQNEAQ (reference sequence). The CDR3 extends over 16 amino acids. This CDR3 is CASSRTGTSGSNEQFF. In DNA form, the CDR3 reads TGTGCCAGCAGCCGGACGGGGACTAGCGGGAGCAATGAGCAGTTCTTC.

The V call is TRBV11-2, the J call TRBJ2-7; a weak D match, TRBD2 (6 bases). Trimming took 5 bases from V and 0 from J, leaving 14 bases between them. CDR1 and CDR2 (germline): SGHAT, FQNNGV. CDR3 length: 15 amino acids. The CDR3 is CASSPVGDSSYEQYF. The CDR3 DNA reads as TGTGCCAGCAGCCCCGTGGGGGACTCCTCCTACGAGCAGTACTTC.

The chain recombines TRBV5-6 with TRBJ1-2; 10 bases map to TRBD1. CDR1 is SGHDT and CDR2 is YYEEEE in the germline V gene. This CDR3 spans 16 amino acids. After removal of 4 bases from V and 3 bases from J, the junction contained 9 bases not matched to a gene. The CDR3 sequence is CASSQTGGDGDYGYTF. CDR3 in DNA: TGTGCCAGCAGCCAGACAGGGGGCGATGGGGACTATGGCTACACCTTC.

This chain joins TRBV28 and TRBJ2-5, with D tentatively TRBD2 (6 bases). V was clipped by 6 bases and J by 5 bases, with 19 bases between them. The CDR3 is made up of 15 amino acids. Germline V gene lookup returns CDR1 MDHEN and CDR2 SYDVKM. The CDR3 loop is CASSLWAAGLETQYF. CDR3 coding DNA: TGTGCCAGCAGCCTTTGGGCTGCGGGGCTTGAGACCCAGTACTTC.

J is TRBJ1-2 and V is TRBV7-2, with 7 bases fitting TRBD1. Germline CDR1 SGHTA, CDR2 FQGNSA. CDR3 size: 13 residues. V lost 5 bases to trimming and J lost 8 bases; unmatched junction nucleotides: 8. Here the CDR3 reads CASSLTGSWGYTF. Written as DNA, the CDR3 is TGTGCCAGCAGCCTGACAGGGAGTTGGGGCTACACCTTC.

This chain uses TRBV7-9 with TRBJ2-1, with 8 bases identical to TRBD2. With 1 base clipped from V and 8 bases from J, the junction kept 7 bases outside the gene matches. CDR3 length equals 15 residues. CDR1 is SEHNR, CDR2 FQNEAQ, per germline (reference sequence). The CDR3 region is CASSLVSGVGHEQFF. DNA of the CDR3: TGTGCCAGCAGCTTAGTTAGCGGGGTGGGGCATGAGCAGTTCTTC.

The rearrangement uses TRBV4-3 and TRBJ2-5; 10 positions match TRBD2. V lost 4 bases and J lost 4; bases outside the gene matches: 18. The CDR3 sequence is 19 residues long. Germline-derived CDR1 and CDR2 are LGHNA and YSLEER. The CDR3 DNA reads TGCGCCAGCAGCCCCCACAAGCGGGGGGGCCTCGGCGAAGGAGAGACCCAGTACTTC. Amino acid sequence: CASSPHKRGGLGEGETQYF.

This clone was recorded a few times. The chain combines TRBV18 with TRBJ1-5; 9 bases align to TRBD1. This CDR3 contains 15 residues. V dropped 3 bases and J dropped 7; count of bases not matched to a gene: 7. Germline lookup yields CDR1 KGHSH and CDR2 LQKENI. CDR3 in amino acids: CASSPLGTGLQPQHF. Here the CDR3 DNA reads TGTGCCAGCTCACCCTTAGGGACAGGGCTACAGCCCCAGCATTTT.

About this clone: Other DNA sequences from this sample encode an identical CDR3 as well. V gene TRBV9 combines with J gene TRBJ1-5; no reliable D call. The CDR3 runs to 13 residues. The V end was cut by 1 base, the J end by 4 bases, with 6 bases between. The germline CDR1 and CDR2 sequences are SGDLS and YYNGEE. CDR3 nucleotides: TGTGCCAGCAGCGTAAGCCCTAATCAGCCCCAGCATTTT. Translating it yields CASSVSPNQPQHF.

This clone was detected a few times. This chain uses TRBV4-2 with TRBJ2-1; 8 nucleotides agree with TRBD2. Germline CDR1 LGHNA, CDR2 YNFKEQ. This CDR3 spans 16 amino acids. J lost 4 bases, V lost 4 bases, and 9 bases had no gene match. Here the CDR3 DNA reads TGTGCCAGCAGCCCCTCCGGGACTAGACTGTACAATGAGCAGTTCTTC. Its translation: CASSPSGTRLYNEQFF.

The table lists this clone with a few counts. The chain joins TRBV4-2 to TRBJ2-7; 8 nucleotides align to TRBD2. This CDR3 spans 16 amino acids. The trim removed 1 base at V and 0 bases at J, leaving 5 bases unmatched. CDR1 is LGHNA and CDR2 is YNFKEQ in the germline V gene. The CDR3 nucleotides read TGTGCCAGCAGCCAAGGTCCCAGCGGGAGCTCCTACGAGCAGTACTTC. This gives the protein CASSQGPSGSSYEQYF.

The chain recombines TRBV7-9 with TRBJ1-2; D gene uncertain. Per the germline V gene, CDR1 is SEHNR and CDR2 is FQNEAQ (reference sequence). Trimming shortened V by 3 bases and J by 6 bases, and 14 bases separated the two germline ends. This CDR3 spans 14 amino acids. CDR3 amino acids: CASSFGGGINGYTF. DNA for the CDR3: TGTGCCAGCAGCTTCGGCGGCGGGATAAATGGCTACACCTTC. Looking up the rest from reference TRBV7-9 and TRBJ1-2 gives the full variable domain: DTGVSQNPRHKITKRGQNVTFRCDPISEHNRLYWYRQTLGQGPEFLTYFQNEAQLEKSRLLSDRFSAERPKGSFSTLEIQRTEQGDSAMYLCASSFGGGINGYTFGSGTRLTVV.

This clone came up a few times. The J gene is TRBJ2-3, the V gene TRBV5-1; 9 nucleotides align to TRBD2. The ends lost 0 bases at V and 0 bases at J; junction bases unmatched: 17. The CDR3 spans 21 residues. Germline V lookup: CDR1 SGHRS, CDR2 YFSETQ. In DNA form, the CDR3 reads TGCGCCAGCAGCTTGGATGTTAGCGGGGGCTTGTTCCGGACTAGCACAGATACGCAGTATTTT. It codes for CASSLDVSGGLFRTSTDTQYF. Full variable domain (remainder filled in from reference TRBV5-1 and TRBJ2-3): KAGVTQTPRYLIKTRGQQVTLSCSPISGHRSVSWYQQTPGQGLQFLFEYFSETQRNKGNFPGRFSGRQFSNSRSEMNVSTLELGDSALYLCASSLDVSGGLFRTSTDTQYFGPGTRLTVL.

CDR3 nucleotide sequence: TGCGCCAGCAGCCAGGGGACTAGCGGGGTGTACAATGAGCAGTTCTTC. This codes for CASSQGTSGVYNEQFF. V and J are TRBV4-3 and TRBJ2-1; 13 bases fit TRBD2. The CDR3 spans 16 residues. Germline assignment: CDR1 LGHNA and CDR2 YSLEER. Germline trimming cut 3 bases from V and 4 bases from J; bases unmatched to any gene: 3.

The rearrangement links TRBV14 to TRBJ2-2, with D possibly being TRBD1 (5 bases). Deletions cut 1 base from V and 5 bases from J, with 14 bases between. Germline CDR1 reads SGHDN; CDR2 reads FVKESK. The CDR3 is made up of 16 amino acids. CDR3: CASSQVAGQITGELFF. The CDR3 DNA follows: TGTGCCAGCAGCCAAGTTGCAGGACAAATTACCGGGGAGCTGTTTTTT. Full variable domain (remainder filled in from reference TRBV14 and TRBJ2-2): EAGVTQFPSHSVIEKGQTVTLRCDPISGHDNLYWYRRVMGKEIKFLLHFVKESKQDESGMPNNRFLAERTGGTYSTLKVQPAELEDSGVYFCASSQVAGQITGELFFGEGSRLTVL.

This chain connects TRBV7-8 to TRBJ1-5, with a possible D match to TRBD1 (5 bases). Trimming pared 5 bases from V and 2 bases from J, leaving 13 bases between. Germline lookup yields CDR1 SGHVS and CDR2 FQNEAQ. The CDR3 totals 15 residues. Here the CDR3 reads CASSVRGVGNQPQHF. The CDR3, as DNA: TGTGCCAGCAGCGTGCGGGGGGTCGGCAATCAGCCCCAGCATTTT. The entire variable domain, with the rest obtained from reference TRBV7-8 and TRBJ1-5, is as follows: GAGVSQSPRYKVAKRGQDVALRCDPISGHVSLFWYQQALGQGPEFLTYFQNEAQLDKSGLPSDRFFAERPEGSVSTLKIQRTQQEDSAVYLCASSVRGVGNQPQHFGDGTRLSIL.

This clone appeared a few times. The genes are TRBV30 and TRBJ1-1, with TRBD1 matching over 7 bases. The trim removed 2 bases at V and 2 bases at J, leaving 8 bases unmatched. This CDR3 region has 15 residues. The V gene's germline CDR1 is GTSNPN and CDR2 SVGIG (reference sequence). This CDR3 reads CAWSPLGQINTEAFF. In DNA form, the CDR3 reads TGTGCCTGGAGTCCCCTGGGACAGATCAACACTGAAGCTTTCTTT.

The chain carries TRBV7-9 and TRBJ1-2; D perhaps matches TRBD1 (5 bases). V was clipped by 1 base and J by 7 bases, with 13 bases between them. Germline V gene data show CDR1 as SEHNR and CDR2 as FQNEAQ (reference sequence). The CDR3 contains 14 residues. CDR3 residues: CASSLDQGWSGYTF. The CDR3 nucleotides read TGTGCCAGCAGCTTAGATCAGGGCTGGAGTGGCTACACCTTC.